This TCR beta chain appears in the sequencing data of a study of blood T cells in healthy people across ages. Overall study results and limits: Among long-lived donors, naive CD4+ cells were more numerous and diversity higher than in aged donors.

A sample-barcoded 5' primer and a J-beta primer mix were used in a second PCR of roughly 7 to 11 cycles. One entry per CDR3 protein results from TCRdb running MiXCR on the 5' RACE reads. The table shows some 760,000 distinct CDR3 sequences, with roughly 25% occurring only once. V was cut by 0 bases and J by 5 bases, with 13 bases left in between. The CDR3 has 15 amino acids. Germline V gene lookup returns CDR1 SGHAT and CDR2 FQNNGV. Each donor gave ten milliliters of peripheral blood. With respect to this clonotype: Its cognate antigen is unknown.

These data also formed part of another study, on T cells of mothers and their children.

V and J are TRBV11-2 and TRBJ2-5; no clear D gene. Sequencing input: blood. This receptor was taken from a boy aged 5-17 years in good health. The CDR3 DNA is TGTGCCAGCAGCTTAGAACTCTCGGGTCATGAGACCCAGTACTTC. The encoded protein is CASSLELSGHETQYF.